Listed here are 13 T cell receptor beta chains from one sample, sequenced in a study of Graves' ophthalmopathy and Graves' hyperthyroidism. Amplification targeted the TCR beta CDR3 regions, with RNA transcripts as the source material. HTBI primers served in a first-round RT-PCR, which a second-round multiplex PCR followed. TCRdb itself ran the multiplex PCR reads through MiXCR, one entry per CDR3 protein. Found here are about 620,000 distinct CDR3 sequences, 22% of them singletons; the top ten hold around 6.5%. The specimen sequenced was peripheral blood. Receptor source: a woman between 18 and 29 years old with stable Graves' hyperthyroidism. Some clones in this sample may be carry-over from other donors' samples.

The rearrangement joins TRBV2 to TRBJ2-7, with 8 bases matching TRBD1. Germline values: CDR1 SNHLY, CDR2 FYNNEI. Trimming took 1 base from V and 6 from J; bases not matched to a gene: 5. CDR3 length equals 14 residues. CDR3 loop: CASSEGRGLSEQYF. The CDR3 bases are TGTGCCAGCAGTGAAGGCAGGGGGCTCTCCGAGCAGTACTTC. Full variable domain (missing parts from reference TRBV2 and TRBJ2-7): EPEVTQTPSHQVTQMGQEVILRCVPISNHLYFYWYRQILGQKVEFLVSFYNNEISEKSEIFDDQFSVERPDGSNFTLKIRSTKLEDSAMYFCASSEGRGLSEQYFGPGTRLTVT.

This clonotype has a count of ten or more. CDR3 loop: CATLVGDSYEQYF. CDR3 bases: TGTGCCACCTTGGTGGGGGATTCCTACGAGCAGTACTTC. The chain recombines TRBV28 with TRBJ2-7; D might be TRBD1 or TRBD2, each matching 5 bases. Between the trimmed V and J ends, which lost 10 bases and 1 base, there was a span of 14 bases. Germline values: CDR1 MDHEN, CDR2 SYDVKM. There are 13 residues in the CDR3.

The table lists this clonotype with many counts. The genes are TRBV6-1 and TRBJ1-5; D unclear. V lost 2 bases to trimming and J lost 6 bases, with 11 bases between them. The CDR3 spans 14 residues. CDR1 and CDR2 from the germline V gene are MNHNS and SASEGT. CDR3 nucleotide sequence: TGTGCCAGCAGTGAATACGGCTCGGTTCAGCCCCAGCATTTT. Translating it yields CASSEYGSVQPQHF.

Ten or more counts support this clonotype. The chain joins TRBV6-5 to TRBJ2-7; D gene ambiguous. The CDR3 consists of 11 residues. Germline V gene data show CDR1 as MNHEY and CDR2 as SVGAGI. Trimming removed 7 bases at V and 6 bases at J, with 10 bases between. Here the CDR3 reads CASTIGPEQYF. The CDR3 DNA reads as TGTGCCAGCACCATAGGACCCGAGCAGTACTTC.

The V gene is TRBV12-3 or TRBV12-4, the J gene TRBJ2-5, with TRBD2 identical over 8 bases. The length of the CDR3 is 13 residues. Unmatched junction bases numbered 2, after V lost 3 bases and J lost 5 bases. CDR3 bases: TGTGCCAGCAGTTTGAGCGGGAGCGAGACCCAGTACTTC. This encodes CASSLSGSETQYF.

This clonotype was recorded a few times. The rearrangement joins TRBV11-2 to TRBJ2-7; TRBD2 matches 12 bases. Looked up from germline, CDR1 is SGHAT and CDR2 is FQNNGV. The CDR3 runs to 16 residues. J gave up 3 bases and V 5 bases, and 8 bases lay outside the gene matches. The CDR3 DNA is TGTGCCAGCAGCCTCCTAGCGGGGGGGGGCCTCTACGAGCAGTACTTC. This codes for CASSLLAGGGLYEQYF. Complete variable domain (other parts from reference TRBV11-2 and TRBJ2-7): EAGVAQSPRYKIIEKRQSVAFWCNPISGHATLYWYQQILGQGPKLLIQFQNNGVVDDSQLPKDRFSAERLKGVDSTLKIQPAKLEDSAVYLCASSLLAGGGLYEQYFGPGTRLTVT.

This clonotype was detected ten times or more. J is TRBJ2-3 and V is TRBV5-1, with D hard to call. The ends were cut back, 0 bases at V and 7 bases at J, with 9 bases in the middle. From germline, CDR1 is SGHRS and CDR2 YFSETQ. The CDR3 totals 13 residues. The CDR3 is CASSLGSPYTQYF. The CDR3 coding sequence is TGCGCCAGCAGCTTGGGATCGCCCTATACGCAGTATTTT.

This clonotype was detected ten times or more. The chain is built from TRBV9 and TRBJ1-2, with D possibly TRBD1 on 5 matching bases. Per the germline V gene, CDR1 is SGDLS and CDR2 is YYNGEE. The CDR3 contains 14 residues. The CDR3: CVSSSGVSDYGYTF. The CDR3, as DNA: TGTGTCTCCTCCTCGGGGGTGTCGGACTATGGCTACACCTTC.

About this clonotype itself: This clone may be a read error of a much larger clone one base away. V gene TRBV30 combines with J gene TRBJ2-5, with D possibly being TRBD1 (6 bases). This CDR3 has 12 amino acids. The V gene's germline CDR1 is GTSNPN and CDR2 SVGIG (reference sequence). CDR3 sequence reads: CSWSLQGETQYF. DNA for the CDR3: TGTTCCTGGAGCCTACAGGGAGAGACCCAGTACTTC.

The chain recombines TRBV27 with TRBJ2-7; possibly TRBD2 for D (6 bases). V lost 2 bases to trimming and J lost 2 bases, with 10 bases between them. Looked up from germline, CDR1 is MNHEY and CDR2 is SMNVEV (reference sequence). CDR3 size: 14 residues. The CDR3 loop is CASSLRAGTYEQYF. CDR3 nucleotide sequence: TGTGCCAGCAGTTTACGGGCGGGAACCTACGAGCAGTACTTC.

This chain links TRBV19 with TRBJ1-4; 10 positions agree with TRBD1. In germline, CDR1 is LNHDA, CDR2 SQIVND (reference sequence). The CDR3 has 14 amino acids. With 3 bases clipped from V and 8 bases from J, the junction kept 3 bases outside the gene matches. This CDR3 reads CASSMDRGREKLFF. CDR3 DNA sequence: TGTGCCAGTAGTATGGACAGGGGGAGGGAAAAACTGTTTTTT.

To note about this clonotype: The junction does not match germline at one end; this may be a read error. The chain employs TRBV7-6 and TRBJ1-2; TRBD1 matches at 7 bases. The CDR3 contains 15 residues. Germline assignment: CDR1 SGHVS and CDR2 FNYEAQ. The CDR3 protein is CVSSLASRGRRGYTF. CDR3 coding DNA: TGTGTCAGCAGCTTAGCGAGTAGGGGGCGGAGAGGCTACACCTTC.

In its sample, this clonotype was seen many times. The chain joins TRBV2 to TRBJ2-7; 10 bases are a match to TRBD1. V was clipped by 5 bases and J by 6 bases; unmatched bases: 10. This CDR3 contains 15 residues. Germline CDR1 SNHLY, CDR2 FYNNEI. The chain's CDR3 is CASSLVDRGYFEQYF. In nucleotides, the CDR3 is TGTGCCAGCAGTTTGGTGGACAGGGGGTATTTCGAGCAGTACTTC.